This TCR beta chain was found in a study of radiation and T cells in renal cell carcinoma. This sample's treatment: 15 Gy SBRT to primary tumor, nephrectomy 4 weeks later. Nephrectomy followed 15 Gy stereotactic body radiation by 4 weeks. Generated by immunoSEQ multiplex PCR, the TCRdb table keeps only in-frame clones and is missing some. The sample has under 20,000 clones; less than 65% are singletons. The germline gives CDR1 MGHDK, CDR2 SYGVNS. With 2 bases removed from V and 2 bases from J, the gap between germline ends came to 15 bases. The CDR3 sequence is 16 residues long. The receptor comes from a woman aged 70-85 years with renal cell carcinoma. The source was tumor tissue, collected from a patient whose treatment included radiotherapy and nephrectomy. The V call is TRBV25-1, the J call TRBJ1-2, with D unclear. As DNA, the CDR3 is TGTGCCAGCAGTGAAGGGCGGGGTGGAGGCAACTATGGCTACACCTTC. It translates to CASSEGRGGGNYGYTF.